The rows below give T cell receptor beta chains drawn from one sample of a study of blood T cell repertoires in COVID-19. The method was immunoSEQ multiplex PCR; TCRdb's version includes in-frame clones alone and lacks a portion of them. This table has around 43,000 clones, 89% appearing once. Input material: peripheral blood. The source is a human donor in a cohort sampled during active COVID-19. Each CDR3 is given with its conserved first and last residue. Fields, in order: clone size, D gene, J gene, V gene, CDR3 protein, CDR3 DNA. D genes are given only for firm matches. Clone sizes are given selectively: once, few, many, or a class where the clone is expanded.

few NA TRBJ2-7 TRBV4-1 CASSQVSRQKVEQYF TGCGCCAGCAGCCAAGTATCCAGGCAAAAGGTCGAGCAGTACTTC
NA TRBD2 TRBJ2-1 TRBV4-1 CASSQESAGGVNEQFF TGCGCCAGCAGCCAAGAATCAGCGGGGGGGGTCAATGAGCAGTTCTTC
NA NA TRBJ2-2 TRBV4-1 CASSQGGRRSGTGELFF TGCGCCAGCAGCCAAGGTGGAAGGCGGTCGGGTACCGGGGAGCTGTTTTTT
medium-sized TRBD1 TRBJ2-7 TRBV5-4 CASSWGDRGTREQYF TGTGCCAGCAGCTGGGGGGACAGGGGGACGCGCGAGCAGTACTTC
NA TRBD1 TRBJ1-2 TRBV19 CARADREVITGYTF TGTGCCAGAGCAGACAGGGAGGTAATTACTGGCTACACCTTC
once TRBD2 TRBJ2-3 TRBV10-1 CASSEYGSSGRCRWPDTQYF TGCGCCAGCAGTGAGTACGGCAGTAGCGGGAGGTGTCGGTGGCCAGATACGCAGTATTTT
NA TRBD1 TRBJ2-2 TRBV13 CASSKGGVGELFF TGTGCCAGCAGCAAAGGGGGCGTCGGGGAGCTGTTTTTT
NA NA TRBJ1-6 TRBV5-6 CASSLNRGISPLHF TGTGCCAGCAGCCTCAACCGAGGAATCTCACCCCTCCACTTT
NA NA TRBJ1-4 TRBV2 CASRPSGEGLFF TGTGCCAGCAGGCCTAGCGGGGAGGGACTGTTTTTT
NA NA TRBJ2-7 TRBV3-1/TRBV3-2 CASSQVWVAAPYEQYF TGTGCCAGCAGCCAAGTGTGGGTAGCGGCCCCCTACGAGCAGTACTTC
NA NA TRBJ2-7 TRBV7-2 CASSLGRGEQYF TGTGCCAGCAGCTTAGGGAGGGGCGAGCAGTACTTC
NA TRBD2 TRBJ2-1 TRBV24-1 CATSDTGTSGKGVYNEQFF TGTGCCACCAGTGATACCGGGACTAGCGGGAAAGGCGTCTACAATGAGCAGTTCTTC
NA TRBD2 TRBJ2-1 TRBV3-1/TRBV3-2 CASSQRGGAYNEQFF TGTGCCAGCAGCCAACGGGGGGGGGCCTACAATGAGCAGTTCTTC
few NA TRBJ1-1 TRBV5-1 CASSTQDSNTEAFF TGCGCCAGCAGCACACAGGATTCGAACACTGAAGCTTTCTTT
NA NA TRBJ2-7 TRBV19 CASKIGGGGGYEQYF TGTGCCAGTAAGATAGGCGGGGGCGGGGGCTACGAGCAGTACTTC
NA NA TRBJ2-2 TRBV11-2 CASSSLPQNTGELFF TGTGCCAGCAGCTCCCTTCCACAGAACACCGGGGAGCTGTTTTTT
NA NA TRBJ2-3 TRBV29-1 CSVEDINRPTDTQYF TGCAGCGTTGAAGATATCAACAGGCCCACAGATACGCAGTATTTT
NA NA TRBJ2-7 TRBV6-5 CAIRDSVLRQYF TGTGCCATACGGGACTCCGTTTTACGGCAGTACTTC
NA TRBD1 TRBJ1-6 TRBV25-1 CASSATDRGLGSPLHF TGTGCCAGCAGCGCAACTGACAGGGGGTTAGGATCACCCCTCCACTTT
NA TRBD2 TRBJ2-1 TRBV7-2 CASSLLQLAGAGNEQFF TGTGCCAGCAGCTTACTCCAACTAGCGGGAGCCGGCAATGAGCAGTTCTTC
NA NA TRBJ1-1 TRBV18 CASSPAWAGIEAFF TGTGCCAGCTCACCGGCCTGGGCAGGGATTGAAGCTTTCTTT
once NA TRBJ2-5 TRBV5-1 CASSLVPDQETQYF TGCGCCAGCAGCTTGGTGCCAGACCAAGAGACCCAGTACTTC
NA TRBD2 TRBJ2-1 TRBV7-8 CASSFRLAGGQGRNEQFF TGTGCCAGCAGCTTCCGGCTAGCGGGGGGCCAAGGTAGGAATGAGCAGTTCTTC
NA NA TRBJ1-2 TRBV7-9 CASSLGEVYGYTF TGTGCCAGCAGCTTGGGGGAGGTCTATGGCTACACCTTC
once NA TRBJ2-7 TRBV12-3/TRBV12-4 CASTQTPSYEQYF TGTGCCAGCACCCAGACACCCTCCTACGAGCAGTACTTC
NA NA TRBJ2-1 TRBV11-2 CASSLTGMAYNEQFF TGTGCCAGCAGCTTAACAGGGATGGCCTACAATGAGCAGTTCTTC
NA NA TRBJ1-1 TRBV11-1 CASSNAAANTEAFF TGTGCCAGCAGCAACGCGGCAGCGAACACTGAAGCTTTCTTT
NA NA TRBJ1-5 TRBV19 CASQERTYSNQPQHF TGTGCCAGTCAAGAGAGAACTTATAGCAATCAGCCCCAGCATTTT
NA NA TRBJ2-1 TRBV5-8 CASSLRRGQTYNEQFF TGTGCCAGCAGCTTAAGGCGGGGACAGACCTACAATGAGCAGTTCTTC
NA TRBD1 TRBJ1-2 TRBV6-2/TRBV6-3 CASSDGQGRYGYTF TGTGCCAGCAGTGACGGACAGGGCCGGTATGGCTACACCTTC
NA TRBD2 TRBJ2-7 TRBV4-1 CASSQDPPLAGAYEQYF TGCGCCAGCAGCCAAGATCCCCCGCTAGCGGGAGCCTACGAGCAGTACTTC
NA TRBD1 TRBJ2-2 TRBV29-1 CSVEAGGLGHTGELFF TGCAGCGTTGAGGCAGGGGGCCTTGGACACACCGGGGAGCTGTTTTTT
NA TRBD1 TRBJ1-1 TRBV10-3 CAISEDREFTEAFF TGTGCCATCAGTGAGGACAGGGAATTCACTGAAGCTTTCTTT
NA NA TRBJ1-1 TRBV11-2 CASSLSVEAFF TGTGCCAGCAGCTTATCGGTTGAAGCTTTCTTT
NA NA TRBJ1-1 TRBV9 CASSVFATGNTEAFF TGTGCCAGCAGCGTGTTTGCGACGGGGAACACTGAAGCTTTCTTT
NA TRBD2 TRBJ2-3 TRBV11-2 CASSLDTSGRGGDTQYF TGTGCCAGCAGCTTAGACACTAGCGGGAGGGGGGGAGATACGCAGTATTTT
NA NA TRBJ1-5 TRBV7-9 CASSLGLDRSNQPQHF TGTGCCAGCAGCTTAGGGCTGGACAGAAGCAATCAGCCCCAGCATTTT
NA NA TRBJ2-3 TRBV18 CASSPTTGEADTQYF TGTGCCAGCTCACCAACAACAGGGGAGGCAGATACGCAGTATTTT
NA TRBD2 TRBJ2-1 TRBV7-2 CASSEGLVYEQFF TGTGCCAGCAGCGAGGGACTAGTATATGAGCAGTTCTTC
once NA TRBJ2-5 TRBV27 CASRGMTGTQETQYF TGTGCCAGCAGGGGAATGACAGGTACCCAAGAGACCCAGTACTTC
NA TRBD2 TRBJ2-1 TRBV7-8 CASSWGGDSYNEQFF TGTGCCAGCAGCTGGGGGGGGGACTCCTACAATGAGCAGTTCTTC
once TRBD2 TRBJ2-1 TRBV5-8 CASSHGAGGYNEQFF TGTGCCAGCAGTCACGGGGCGGGGGGCTACAATGAGCAGTTCTTC
NA TRBD1 TRBJ2-6 TRBV27 CASRTAGGVGANVLTF TGTGCCAGCCGAACGGCAGGGGGCGTGGGGGCCAACGTCCTGACTTTC
NA NA TRBJ2-1 TRBV10-3 CAISESSGYNEQFF TGTGCCATCAGTGAGTCGTCGGGATACAATGAGCAGTTCTTC
NA TRBD1 TRBJ1-5 TRBV6-1 CASSGTGLPLNQPQHF TGTGCCAGCAGTGGGACAGGGCTACCCCTCAATCAGCCCCAGCATTTT
NA TRBD1 TRBJ1-4 TRBV5-1 CASSFGTGDEKLFF TGCGCCAGCAGCTTCGGGACAGGGGATGAAAAACTGTTTTTT
NA NA TRBJ2-1 TRBV28 CASSQDEQFF TGTGCCAGCAGTCAGGATGAGCAGTTCTTC
NA NA TRBJ1-2 TRBV6-1 CASSEAGGSRGYTF TGTGCCAGCAGTGAAGCGGGCGGGTCCCGGGGCTACACCTTC
NA TRBD1 TRBJ2-5 TRBV24-1 CATSAPTGTEETQYF TGTGCCACCAGTGCCCCAACCGGGACAGAAGAGACCCAGTACTTC
NA TRBD1 TRBJ1-2 TRBV18 CASSLPGTGGLGGYTF TGTGCCAGCTCACTCCCCGGGACAGGGGGCCTTGGGGGCTACACCTTC
NA NA TRBJ1-4 TRBV6-5 CASSYSGHSEKLFF TGTGCCAGCAGTTACAGTGGACATTCTGAAAAACTGTTTTTT
NA NA TRBJ2-2 TRBV4-3 CASSQVPGTGELFF TGCGCCAGCAGCCAAGTGCCGGGTACCGGGGAGCTGTTTTTT
NA NA TRBJ1-5 TRBV5-8 CASSLETGRNRNQPQHF TGTGCCAGCAGCTTGGAGACAGGAAGGAATCGCAATCAGCCCCAGCATTTT
NA NA TRBJ2-3 TRBV15 CATSRDRDNTQYF TGTGCCACCAGCAGAGATCGGGATAATACGCAGTATTTT